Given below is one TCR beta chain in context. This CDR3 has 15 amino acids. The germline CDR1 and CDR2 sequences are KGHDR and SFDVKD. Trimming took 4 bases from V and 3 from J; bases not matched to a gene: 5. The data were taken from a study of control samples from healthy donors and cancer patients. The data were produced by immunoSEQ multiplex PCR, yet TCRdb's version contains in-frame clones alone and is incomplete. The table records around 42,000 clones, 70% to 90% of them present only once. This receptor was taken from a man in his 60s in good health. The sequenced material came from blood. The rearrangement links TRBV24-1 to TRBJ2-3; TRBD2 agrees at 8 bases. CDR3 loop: CATSDGTSVTDTQYF. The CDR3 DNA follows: TGTGCCACCAGTGACGGGACTAGTGTTACAGATACGCAGTATTTT.